This T cell receptor beta chain was identified in a study of blood T cell repertoires in COVID-19 (dated by TCRdb to 2019 to 2021). Describing the broader study: Collaborator samples came from the United States, Italy and Spain and covered acute and convalescent phases of COVID-19. The material from the prospective study consisted of cDNA or gDNA derived from T cells, B-cell-depleted T cells, or PBMCs. Sample metadata almost always included a de-identified subject ID, COVID-19 status, age in years and sex. The repertoires were released in a freely available public database meant as a resource for research on the immune response to SARS-CoV-2. Deeply sampled blood TCRbeta repertoires from subjects exposed to, actively infected with, or recovered from COVID-19 were included in the dataset. The samples were drawn from two sources: the first 160 participants of the ongoing ImmuneRACE study, and 1,200 or so subjects contributed by 6 global collaborators. Where available, HLA class I and class II types were obtained from metadata supplied by the sample provider rather than from assay-based typing. What the work shows at the level of the full study, not this receptor alone: Clinical and demographic metadata were provided uncurated, with the amount varying by source and participant.

The junction shows trimming of 0 bases on V and 0 bases on J, plus 14 bases between the germline ends. CDR3 length: 16 amino acids, cysteine to phenylalanine. CDR3 DNA only is kept here, 48 bases in frame from base 1. CDR1 GTSNPN and CDR2 SVGIG were looked up in the germline V gene (reference sequence). In regard to this clone: The antigen this receptor binds is unknown. The input lacks base qualities; no much larger clone sits a single base away.

Participants in the prospective study were enrolled through a virtual design, were aged roughly 18 to 100 years, and lived in 20 to 30 United States geographic areas. To assign participants to cohorts, the prospective study relied on clinical history that participants themselves reported in a screening survey and a study questionnaire. ImmuneRACE Cohort 3 recovered participants were defined by two consecutive negative NP/OP PCR tests, healthcare professional clearance, or symptom resolution. In the prospective study, whole blood, serum and a nasopharyngeal or oropharyngeal swab were collected from each participant by mobile phlebotomists. Over a roughly two-month period, participants in the prospective study had the option of providing additional blood draws and questionnaires. Blood samples from the prospective study were shipped frozen or at room temperature prior to DNA extraction. TCRbeta CDR3 regions were amplified from genomic DNA by means of the immunoSEQ Assay, a bias-controlled multiplex PCR. The authors processed their data as follows. The number of nucleated cells in each sample was estimated by amplification of reference gene primers within the assay. Sequence reads were collapsed and filtered to measure the absolute abundance of every unique TCRbeta CDR3 rearrangement. Productive Simpson clonality was computed per sample as the square root of Simpson's diversity index over productive rearrangements. TCRdb took this table from immuneACCESS and kept in-frame rearrangements with V and J called. Such tables lack part of the clones; where checked against another copy, unresolved V genes explain under half of the gap, and the rest is unexplained. V, J and clone size are taken as reported in that table, and D and trimming were inferred from the DNA itself. The table for this sample lists about 260,000 clones; approximately 85% of them were counted only once. The ten largest clonotypes hold 2% to 2.5% of the sample.

This TCR derives from a woman between 45 and 60 years old who had recovered from COVID-19. The chain is encoded by TRBV30 joined to TRBJ1-2; no D gene can be assigned with confidence. The sequencing input was PBMCs or T cells enriched from blood (not recorded which). The DNA is TGTGCCTGGAGTGTGGGAGGTATAGCCCCTAACTATGGCTACACCTTC. It codes for CAWSVGGIAPNYGYTF.